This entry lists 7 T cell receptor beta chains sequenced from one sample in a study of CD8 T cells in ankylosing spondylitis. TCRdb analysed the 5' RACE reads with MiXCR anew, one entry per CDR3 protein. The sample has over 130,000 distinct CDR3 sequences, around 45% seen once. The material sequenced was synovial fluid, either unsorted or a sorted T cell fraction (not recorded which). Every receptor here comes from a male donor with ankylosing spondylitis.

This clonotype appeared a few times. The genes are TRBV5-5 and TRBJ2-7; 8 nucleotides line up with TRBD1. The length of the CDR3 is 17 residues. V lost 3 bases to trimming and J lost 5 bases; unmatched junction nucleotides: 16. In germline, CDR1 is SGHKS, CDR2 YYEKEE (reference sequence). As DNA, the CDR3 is TGTGCCAGCAGCTCCGGGCCCCTCGGACAGGGTATTGACGAGCAGTACTTC. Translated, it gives CASSSGPLGQGIDEQYF.

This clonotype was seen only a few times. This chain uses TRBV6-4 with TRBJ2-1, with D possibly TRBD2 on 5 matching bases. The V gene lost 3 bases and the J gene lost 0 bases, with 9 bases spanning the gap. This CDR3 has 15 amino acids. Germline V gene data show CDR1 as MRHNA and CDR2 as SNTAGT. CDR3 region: CASSDERSSYNEQFF. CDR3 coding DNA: TGTGCCAGCAGTGATGAGCGGAGCTCCTACAATGAGCAGTTCTTC.

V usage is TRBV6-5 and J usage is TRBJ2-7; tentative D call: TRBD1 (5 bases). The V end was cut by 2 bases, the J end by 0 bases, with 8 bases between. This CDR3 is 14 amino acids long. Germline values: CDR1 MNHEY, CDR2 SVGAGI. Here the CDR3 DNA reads TGTGCCAGCAGTTACCCGGACAACTCCTACGAGCAGTACTTC. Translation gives CASSYPDNSYEQYF.

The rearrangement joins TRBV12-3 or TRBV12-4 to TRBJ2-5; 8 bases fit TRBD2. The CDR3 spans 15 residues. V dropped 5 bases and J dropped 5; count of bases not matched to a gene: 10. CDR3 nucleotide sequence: TGTGCCAGCAGTGACGGGAGGGCAAGCTGGGAGACCCAGTACTTC. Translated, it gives CASSDGRASWETQYF.

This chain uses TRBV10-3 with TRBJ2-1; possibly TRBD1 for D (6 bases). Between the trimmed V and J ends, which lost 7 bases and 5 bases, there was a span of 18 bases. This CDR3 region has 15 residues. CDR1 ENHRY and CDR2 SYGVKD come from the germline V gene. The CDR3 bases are TGTGCCATCACCCGACAGGCGCATACTAACAATGAGCAGTTCTTC. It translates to CAITRQAHTNNEQFF.

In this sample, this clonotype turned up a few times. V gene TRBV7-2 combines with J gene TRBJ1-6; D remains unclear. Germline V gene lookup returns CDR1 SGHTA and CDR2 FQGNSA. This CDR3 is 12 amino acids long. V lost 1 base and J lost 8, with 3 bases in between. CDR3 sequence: CASSLDYSPLHF. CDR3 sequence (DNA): TGTGCCAGCAGCTTAGACTATTCACCCCTCCACTTT.

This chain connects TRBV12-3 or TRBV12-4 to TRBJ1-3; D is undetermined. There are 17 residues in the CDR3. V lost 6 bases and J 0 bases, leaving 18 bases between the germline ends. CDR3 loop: CASSPPIRVYSGNTIYF. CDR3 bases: TGTGCCAGCAGCCCCCCCATCCGGGTCTACTCTGGAAACACCATATATTTT.